The 18 T cell receptor beta chains below were found in one sample sequenced in a study of regulatory T cells in long-lasting Graves disease (dated by TCRdb to the early 2020s). The time point label on this specimen signifies: newly diagnosed GD, antithyroid drugs for less than 3 months. For both TCR sequencing and RNA sequencing, RNA was extracted from PBMCs using TRIzol. Library preparation was by multiplex PCR. Instrument on record: Illumina HiSeq 4000. CDR3 regions were amplified by Arm-PCR with iRepertoire HTBI primers to construct TCR beta libraries. Through fastp at Q25 and MiXCR, TCRdb rebuilt clones from the public reads, retaining in-frame beta chains. One record per CDR3 amino acid sequence lists the most common genes and DNA. The table for this sample lists around 320,000 distinct CDR3 sequences; roughly a sixth of them were counted only once. The ten largest account for about 27% of the sample.

These sequences were also reported in another study, on T cells in Graves' hyperthyroidism and ophthalmopathy.

Sequencing used peripheral blood mononuclear cells (PBMCs), obtained at new diagnosis, from a patient treated with antithyroid drugs. The receptor source for this set is a man aged 35 to 55 with Graves disease. Donor details come from another sample of the same person, matched by shared clones.

This clonotype has only a few counts. The chain recombines TRBV20-1 with TRBJ1-5, with D possibly TRBD1 on 5 matching bases. Trimming took 7 bases from V and 3 from J, leaving 16 bases between them. CDR3 length: 14 amino acids. The germline CDR1 and CDR2 sequences are DFQATT and SNEGSKA (reference sequence). The CDR3, as DNA: TGCAGTGGGGGGAGGGGAACAGACAATCAGCCCCAGCATTTT. It encodes CSGGRGTDNQPQHF.

The chain joins TRBV18 to TRBJ1-2; 8 nucleotides align to TRBD1. Germline assignment: CDR1 KGHSH and CDR2 LQKENI. This CDR3 has 15 residues. V lost 3 bases to trimming and J lost 7 bases; unmatched junction nucleotides: 10. The CDR3 DNA reads as TGTGCCAGCTCACCTGGACAGGGTGGTTCCTGTGGCTACACCTTC. Encoded protein: CASSPGQGGSCGYTF.

The chain links TRBV2 to TRBJ2-7; 9 bases match TRBD1. This CDR3 has 13 residues. The V gene's germline CDR1 is SNHLY and CDR2 FYNNEI. After removal of 11 bases from V and 2 bases from J, the junction contained 7 bases not matched to a gene. CDR3 loop: CAGNRDRAYEQYF. The CDR3 DNA follows: TGTGCCGGAAACCGGGACAGGGCCTACGAGCAGTACTTC.

In this sample, this clonotype turned up a few times. This chain joins TRBV6-5 and TRBJ2-7; a weak D match, TRBD1 (5 bases). V was clipped by 2 bases and J by 3 bases, with 11 bases between them. The CDR3 length is 14 residues. Germline loops: CDR1 MNHEY, CDR2 SVGAGI. DNA of the CDR3: TGTGCCAGCAGTTACGGGGCTGCCGGCTACGAGCAGTACTTC. It is translated as CASSYGAAGYEQYF.

This chain links TRBV6-2 or TRBV6-3 with TRBJ2-2; 10 bases agree with TRBD1. The V gene end was trimmed by 7 bases and the J gene end by 5 bases; junction bases not matched to a gene: 7. The CDR3 length is 15 residues. Germline V gene lookup returns CDR1 MNHEY and CDR2 SVGEGT. The CDR3 nucleotides read TGTGCCAGCAACAGGGGGACAGGGGAAACCGGGGAGCTGTTTTTT. The encoded protein is CASNRGTGETGELFF.

This chain uses TRBV12-5 with TRBJ2-5, with a weak D call TRBD2 (6 bases). The germline gives CDR1 LGHNT, CDR2 FRNRAP. The V end was cut by 5 bases, the J end by 5 bases, with 12 bases between. The CDR3 is made up of 13 amino acids. CDR3 protein: CASGPSGSETQYF. CDR3 coding DNA: TGTGCTAGTGGTCCAAGCGGGTCTGAGACCCAGTACTTC.

To note about this clonotype: Given a much more abundant clone one base away, this may be a read error. The V gene is TRBV29-1, the J gene TRBJ2-3; a weak D match, TRBD2 (6 bases). The CDR3 sequence is 13 residues long. Germline assignment: CDR1 SQVTM and CDR2 ANQGSEA. Trimming took off 4 bases at V and 5 bases at J, with 13 bases between the two ends. The CDR3, as DNA: TGCAGCGTTGGGAGGGGCCAGAAAGATACGCAGTATTTT. Translation: CSVGRGQKDTQYF.

This clonotype was seen at least ten times. The junction and the germline gene differ at one end; a read error may be behind it. The gene calls are TRBV6-1 and TRBJ2-7; 10 nucleotides match TRBD1. Germline V gene lookup returns CDR1 MNHNS and CDR2 SASEGT. CDR3 size: 11 residues. The CDR3 region is CASSETGQGNF. In nucleotides, the CDR3 is TGTGCCAGCAGTGAAACGGGACAGGGGAATTTC.

The sample holds many counts of this clonotype. CDR3 nucleotides: TGTGCCAGCAGCTTAACTGCGCGGGGAGGGGGCGGAGAGACCCAGTACTTC. Protein: CASSLTARGGGGETQYF. This chain links TRBV7-2 with TRBJ2-5; D could derive from TRBD1 or TRBD2 (7 bases each). The CDR3 sequence is 17 residues long. V was trimmed by 2 bases and J by 4 bases, leaving 20 bases between them. Per the germline V gene, CDR1 is SGHTA and CDR2 is FQGNSA. Looking up the rest from reference TRBV7-2 and TRBJ2-5 gives the full variable domain: GAGVSQSPSNKVTEKGKDVELRCDPISGHTALYWYRQSLGQGLEFLIYFQGNSAPDKSGLPSDRFSAERTGGSVSTLTIQRTQQEDSAVYLCASSLTARGGGGETQYFGPGTRLLVL.

This clonotype was found many times. The gene calls are TRBV11-2 and TRBJ1-6; 10 bases fit TRBD1. CDR1 and CDR2 (germline): SGHAT, FQNNGV. This CDR3 contains 15 residues. V lost 6 bases and J lost 5; bases outside the gene matches: 4. In DNA, the CDR3 is TGTGCCAGCAGGTTGACAGGGGGCGATAATTCACCCCTCCACTTT. This translates into CASRLTGGDNSPLHF.

This clonotype was recorded at least ten times. The rearrangement uses TRBV30 and TRBJ2-7; D not certain. The CDR3 spans 13 residues. V was pared by 2 bases and J by 0 bases, with 8 bases between. CDR1 and CDR2 (germline): GTSNPN, SVGIG (reference sequence). For the CDR3, the DNA is TGTGCCTGGAGTCCACCGGACTCCTACGAGCAGTACTTC. It translates to CAWSPPDSYEQYF.

V usage is TRBV20-1 and J usage is TRBJ1-2; the match to TRBD1 covers 9 bases. J was trimmed by 3 bases and V by 0 bases; bases with no gene match: 2. CDR1 is DFQATT and CDR2 is SNEGSKA in the germline V gene (reference sequence). CDR3 length: 14 residues. In nucleotides, the CDR3 is TGCAGTGCTAGAGACCGGGACAGGGACTATGGCTACACCTTC. It translates to CSARDRDRDYGYTF.

This clonotype was detected only once. A much more abundant neighbour one base away suggests this may be a read error. The chain recombines TRBV7-2 with TRBJ2-7, with TRBD2 matching over 8 bases. Losses at the gene ends were 4 bases for V and 4 bases for J; bases not matched to a gene: 15. The CDR3 has 17 amino acids. CDR1 SGHTA and CDR2 FQGNSA come from the germline V gene. The CDR3 protein is CASSSPGGWVISYEQYF. Here the CDR3 DNA reads TGTGCCAGCAGCTCACCGGGGGGGTGGGTGATTAGTTACGAGCAGTACTTC.

This clonotype appeared many times. The chain links TRBV28 to TRBJ2-7; maybe TRBD2 (6 bases). Germline CDR1 is MDHEN and CDR2 is SYDVKM. V dropped 2 bases and J dropped 3 bases, with 14 bases sitting between them. CDR3 size: 15 residues. The CDR3 sequence is CASSLKGLGGYEQYF. CDR3 DNA: TGTGCCAGCAGTTTAAAGGGACTGGGGGGCTACGAGCAGTACTTC.

The chain joins TRBV20-1 to TRBJ1-1, with 9 bases identical to TRBD1. J was trimmed by 3 bases and V by 2 bases; bases with no gene match: 10. CDR3 length: 16 residues. Germline V gene lookup returns CDR1 DFQATT and CDR2 SNEGSKA (reference sequence). As DNA, the CDR3 is TGCAGTGCTAGAAATGCACAGGGGGCGCGGGACACTGAAGCTTTCTTT. This gives the protein CSARNAQGARDTEAFF.

This clonotype was recorded many times. The J gene is TRBJ1-4, the V gene TRBV2; D is unresolved. V was pared by 7 bases and J by 8 bases, with 20 bases between. The CDR3 is 15 amino acids. Germline assignment: CDR1 SNHLY and CDR2 FYNNEI. The CDR3, as DNA: TGTGCCAGCACCACAATAGGCAGGCGCCCGGAAAAACTGTTTTTT. It encodes CASTTIGRRPEKLFF.

The table lists this clonotype with many counts. The rearrangement uses TRBV5-1 and TRBJ2-3, with 7 bases lining up with TRBD2. The germline V gene encodes CDR1 SGHRS and CDR2 YFSETQ. This CDR3 is built from 14 residues. V was pared by 5 bases and J by 2 bases, with 5 bases of the junction left unmatched. The CDR3 loop reads CASRGAGLTDTQYF. The DNA for the CDR3 is TGCGCCAGCAGAGGAGCGGGGCTCACAGATACGCAGTATTTT.

This clonotype has at least ten counts. This chain links TRBV6-1 with TRBJ2-7; D uncertain. CDR1 and CDR2 (germline): MNHNS, SASEGT. The CDR3 sequence is 15 residues long. Trimming took 2 bases from V and 0 from J, leaving 11 bases between them. CDR3 in DNA: TGTGCCAGCAGTGAAACGGCAGAGAGCTCCTACGAGCAGTACTTC. Its protein is CASSETAESSYEQYF.